Below, 10 T cell receptor beta chains from the same sample are listed, as sequenced in a study of CD8 T cells in ankylosing spondylitis. Findings of the study overall: What appeared characteristic of ankylosing spondylitis blood was a TCR beta motif of fewer than ten highly homologous variants.

TCRdb fed the 5' RACE reads into MiXCR, producing one record per CDR3 protein. The table lists a few hundred thousand distinct CDR3 sequences, about 17% of them singletons. These receptors' targets are unknown. The sequencing sample was made of blood, either unsorted or a sorted T cell fraction (not recorded which). These receptors came from a male donor with ankylosing spondylitis.

This clonotype was observed a few times. The chain links TRBV20-1 to TRBJ2-7; D is possibly TRBD1 (5 bases). The CDR3 covers 14 residues. Per germline, CDR1 DFQATT and CDR2 SNEGSKA (reference sequence). V was pared by 3 bases and J by 0 bases, with 12 bases between. The CDR3 DNA reads as TGCAGTGCTAGCTTGCGGACACCCTCCTACGAGCAGTACTTC. Its translation is CSASLRTPSYEQYF.

The chain carries TRBV13 and TRBJ2-7; TRBD1 aligns across 8 bases. Losses at the gene ends were 3 bases for V and 4 bases for J; bases not matched to a gene: 5. The germline CDR1 and CDR2 sequences are PRHDT and FYEKMQ (reference sequence). The CDR3 consists of 14 residues. CDR3 protein: CASSFKDRAYEQYF. For the CDR3, the DNA is TGTGCCAGCAGCTTTAAGGACAGGGCATACGAGCAGTACTTC.

The table lists this clonotype with a few counts. The chain has TRBV5-6 and TRBJ2-7; 9 bases map to TRBD2. V trimming: 4 bases; J trimming: 9 bases; junction bases outside the gene matches: 14. Looked up from germline, CDR1 is SGHDT and CDR2 is YYEEEE. The CDR3 consists of 15 residues. The CDR3 DNA is TGTGCCAGCAGCCTTCGGCCGCGGGAGGGCTCCCCGCAGTACTTC. Its protein product is CASSLRPREGSPQYF.

This clonotype was seen a few times. V is TRBV11-2 and J is TRBJ2-2; no clear D gene. The V gene lost 4 bases and the J gene lost 5 bases, with 8 bases spanning the gap. In germline, CDR1 is SGHAT, CDR2 FQNNGV. This CDR3 has 13 amino acids. The CDR3 DNA is TGTGCCAGCAGCTACGTAGGGACCGGGGAGCTGTTTTTT. This sequence encodes CASSYVGTGELFF.

The table lists this clonotype with a few counts. The rearrangement links TRBV5-4 to TRBJ2-1, with TRBD1 matching over 9 bases. J lost 2 bases, V lost 7 bases, and 4 bases had no gene match. This CDR3 comprises 14 residues. Germline loops: CDR1 SGHNT, CDR2 YYREEE (reference sequence). CDR3 bases: TGTGCCAGCGCCGGGACAGGGACCTACAATGAGCAGTTCTTC. This gives the protein CASAGTGTYNEQFF.

In its sample, this clonotype was seen many times. V gene TRBV10-3 combines with J gene TRBJ2-7, with 8 bases matching TRBD1. Germline assignment: CDR1 ENHRY and CDR2 SYGVKD. The CDR3 runs 14 residues. V lost 10 bases and J lost 0; bases outside the gene matches: 8. The CDR3 sequence: CATGPTGASYEQYF. In nucleotides, the CDR3 is TGTGCCACGGGTCCGACAGGGGCCTCCTACGAGCAGTACTTC.

In its sample, this clonotype was seen a few times. V usage is TRBV27 and J usage is TRBJ2-1, with D perhaps assigned TRBD1 or TRBD2 (5 bases each). Germline lookup yields CDR1 MNHEY and CDR2 SMNVEV (reference sequence). This CDR3 is built from 14 residues. With 8 bases removed from V and 8 bases from J, the gap between germline ends came to 19 bases. CDR3 DNA sequence: TGTGCCAGCCGGGACGGGCTAGCTATCTATGAGCAGTTCTTC. This gives the protein CASRDGLAIYEQFF.

This chain uses TRBV27 with TRBJ2-7, with 12 bases matching TRBD1. The CDR3 is 16 amino acids. From germline, CDR1 is MNHEY and CDR2 SMNVEV (reference sequence). J was trimmed by 4 bases and V by 7 bases; bases with no gene match: 11. CDR3 DNA: TGTGCCAGCAACCTAAGAGGGGGACAGGGGGCTTACGAGCAGTACTTC. Protein sequence: CASNLRGGQGAYEQYF.

The rearrangement links TRBV4-1 to TRBJ2-7; D unclear. Per the germline V gene, CDR1 is MGHRA and CDR2 is YSYEKL. The germline V and J ends were trimmed by 0 bases and 2 bases, with 8 bases remaining between them. This CDR3 is 14 amino acids long. Written as DNA, the CDR3 is TGCGCCAGCAGCCAAGAAGGCTACACCTACGAGCAGTACTTC. Residues: CASSQEGYTYEQYF.

The sample holds many counts of this clonotype. V is TRBV11-2 and J is TRBJ1-1; D unclear. The CDR3 runs 12 residues. The V end was cut by 5 bases, the J end by 7 bases, with 11 bases between. Germline CDR1 is SGHAT and CDR2 is FQNNGV. CDR3 DNA: TGTGCCAGCAGCCTAGCGGTAAATGAAGCTTTCTTT. Protein product: CASSLAVNEAFF.